Listed below are T cell receptor beta chains from one sample, sequenced in a study of T cell responses to AZD1222 COVID-19 vaccine. Sequencing was performed with immunoSEQ multiplex PCR; in TCRdb, only in-frame clones are kept and a portion is missing. The repertoire holds 150,000 to 200,000 clones, with roughly 93% as singletons. The sample here was peripheral blood, taken on day 0 of AZD1222 vaccination. These TCRs come from an adult in good health. Both conserved end residues are part of each CDR3. The D gene is left open where the match is weak. Only some rows state a clone size, as once, few, many or a class for expanded clones.

CDR3 length	V gene	D gene	J gene	clone size	CDR3 DNA	CDR3 protein
14	TRBV6-4	.	TRBJ2-3	.	TGTGCCAGCAGTGGGCAGGGGAGTACAGATACGCAGTATTTT	CASSGQGSTDTQYF
16	TRBV4-2	.	TRBJ1-3	.	TGTGCCAGCAGCCAAGCGCTTATGTCGACCGGAAACACCATATATTTT	CASSQALMSTGNTIYF
16	TRBV2	TRBD2	TRBJ2-2	.	TGTGCCAGGTCACTAGCGCCCCCCCCAATGAGCGGGGAGCTGTTTTTT	CARSLAPPPMSGELFF
16	TRBV3-1/TRBV3-2	.	TRBJ2-7	.	TGTGCCAGCAGCCTCGGAAGGTTGGGTATGGCCTACGAGCAGTACTTC	CASSLGRLGMAYEQYF
18	TRBV5-1	TRBD2	TRBJ2-2	.	TGCGCCAGCAGCTCAGTTGTGCCTAGCGGGACGTTGGCCGGGGAGCTGTTTTTT	CASSSVVPSGTLAGELFF
13	TRBV29-1	TRBD1	TRBJ1-2	.	TGCAGCGCCCGACAGGGAGGCCTCTATGGCTACACCTTC	CSARQGGLYGYTF
15	TRBV2	.	TRBJ1-4	.	TGTGCCAGCAGGATACAGGACACGGTCGGTGAAAAACTGTTTTTT	CASRIQDTVGEKLFF
12	TRBV29-1	.	TRBJ2-7	.	TGCAGCGTTGAAGGTGGGGTGGGCGAGCAGTACTTC	CSVEGGVGEQYF
14	TRBV6-2/TRBV6-3	.	TRBJ1-5	.	TGTGCCAGCAGTTACTCGTCGGGGGATCAGCCCCAGCATTTT	CASSYSSGDQPQHF
13	TRBV7-9	.	TRBJ2-3	.	TGTGCCAGCAGCACAGCAAACACAGATACGCAGTATTTT	CASSTANTDTQYF
14	TRBV5-5	.	TRBJ1-3	.	TGTGCCAGCAGCTTGGGGGGTCCTGGAAACACCATATATTTT	CASSLGGPGNTIYF
16	TRBV19	TRBD2	TRBJ2-1	.	TGTGCCAGTAGTACCGGGATGGTAGCGGGTAACAATGAGCAGTTCTTC	CASSTGMVAGNNEQFF
17	TRBV9	TRBD1	TRBJ1-2	.	TGTGCCAGCAGCGGTTACTCCGGGACAGGGGGTTTCTATGGCTACACCTTC	CASSGYSGTGGFYGYTF
14	TRBV6-5	.	TRBJ1-5	once	TGTGCCAGCACTCCACGTGGGGCGGGTCAGCCCCAGCATTTT	CASTPRGAGQPQHF
13	TRBV6-5	TRBD1	TRBJ1-1	.	TGTGCCAGCTTGGACAGGGCTATCTCTGAAGCTTTCTTT	CASLDRAISEAFF
13	TRBV27	.	TRBJ1-2	.	TGTGCCAGCAGTGACAGGCGAGACTATGGCTACACCTTC	CASSDRRDYGYTF
17	TRBV19	.	TRBJ2-3	.	TGTGCCAGTAGTATAGCCCCAGCGGGTCCTACGGGGGATACGCAGTATTTT	CASSIAPAGPTGDTQYF
14	TRBV5-5	.	TRBJ1-6	.	TGTGCCAGCAGCTTGTCCCCAGAAAATTCACCCCTCCACTTT	CASSLSPENSPLHF
13	TRBV19	TRBD1	TRBJ1-2	.	TGTGCCAGTTACGAGGGACAGCACTATGGCTACACCTTC	CASYEGQHYGYTF
14	TRBV19	.	TRBJ1-2	.	TGTGCCAGTAGTCCCCCCTGGGAGGGCTATGGCTACACCTTC	CASSPPWEGYGYTF
14	TRBV27	TRBD1	TRBJ1-5	.	TGTGCCAGCAGCGGGACAGGGGGCAATCAGCCCCAGCATTTT	CASSGTGGNQPQHF
15	TRBV7-9	.	TRBJ1-4	.	TGTGCCAGCAGCGCACCCCCGGGACCGAATGAAAAACTGTTTTTT	CASSAPPGPNEKLFF
13	TRBV4-1	.	TRBJ1-1	.	TGCGCCAGCGGACAAACAGGGAACACTGAAGCTTTCTTT	CASGQTGNTEAFF
15	TRBV2	TRBD2	TRBJ2-1	.	TGTGCCAGCGAAGGAGTTGAGCGGGAGGACAATGAGCAGTTCTTC	CASEGVEREDNEQFF
13	TRBV7-9	.	TRBJ1-1	.	TGTGCCAGCAGCTTAGTTGCGAACACTGAAGCTTTCTTT	CASSLVANTEAFF
14	TRBV10-3	.	TRBJ2-2	few	TGTGCCATCAGGAGTCATGACCTAACCGGGGAGCTGTTTTTT	CAIRSHDLTGELFF
13	TRBV25-1	.	TRBJ1-1	.	TGTGCCAGCAGCGGACAGCAGAACACTGAAGCTTTCTTT	CASSGQQNTEAFF
15	TRBV6-2/TRBV6-3	TRBD1	TRBJ1-5	.	TGTGCCAGCAGTTACTTTGGAGGGGGCGGTCAGCCCCAGCATTTT	CASSYFGGGGQPQHF
13	TRBV6-4	TRBD2	TRBJ2-3	.	TGTGCCAGCACGGGACTATACACAGATACGCAGTATTTT	CASTGLYTDTQYF
15	TRBV25-1	.	TRBJ1-5	few	TGTGCCAGCAGTGAATCCCTAGACGGGAATCAGCCCCAGCATTTT	CASSESLDGNQPQHF
17	TRBV10-3	.	TRBJ2-2	.	TGTGCCATCAAGGCTGGGGATACAGGAGGAGTTGGCGGGGAGCTGTTTTTT	CAIKAGDTGGVGGELFF